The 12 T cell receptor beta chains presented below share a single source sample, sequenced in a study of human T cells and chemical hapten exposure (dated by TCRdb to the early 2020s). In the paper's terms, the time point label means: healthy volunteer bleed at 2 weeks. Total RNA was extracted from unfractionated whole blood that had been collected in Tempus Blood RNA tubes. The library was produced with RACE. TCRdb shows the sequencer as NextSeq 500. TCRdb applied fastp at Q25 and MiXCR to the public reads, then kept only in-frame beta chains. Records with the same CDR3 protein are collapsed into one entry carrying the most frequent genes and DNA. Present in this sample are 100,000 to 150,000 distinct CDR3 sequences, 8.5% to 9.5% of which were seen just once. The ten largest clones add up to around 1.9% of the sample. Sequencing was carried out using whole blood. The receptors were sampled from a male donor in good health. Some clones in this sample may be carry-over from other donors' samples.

CDR3 DNA sequence: TGTGCCAGCAGCCCGGTGACTAGCGGGGTCTCCTACGAGCAGTACTTC. It is translated as CASSPVTSGVSYEQYF. The chain is built from TRBV16 and TRBJ2-7; 11 positions match TRBD2. Germline V gene data show CDR1 as KGHSY and CDR2 as FQNENV. The V gene end was trimmed by 4 bases and the J gene end by 0 bases; junction bases not matched to a gene: 5. There are 16 residues in the CDR3.

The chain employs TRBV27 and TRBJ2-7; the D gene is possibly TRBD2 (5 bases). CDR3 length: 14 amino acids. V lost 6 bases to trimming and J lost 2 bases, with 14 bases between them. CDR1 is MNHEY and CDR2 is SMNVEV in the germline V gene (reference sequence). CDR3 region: CASRLGVGTYEQYF. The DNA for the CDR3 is TGTGCCAGCAGGCTCGGGGTTGGTACCTACGAGCAGTACTTC.

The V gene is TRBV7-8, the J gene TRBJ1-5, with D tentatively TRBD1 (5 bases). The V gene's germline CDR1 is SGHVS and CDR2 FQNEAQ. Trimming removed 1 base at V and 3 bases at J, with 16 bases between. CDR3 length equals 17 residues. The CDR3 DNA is TGTGCCAGCAGCTTAGTGCCTGGGGGAAGGGACAATCAGCCCCAGCATTTT. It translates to CASSLVPGGRDNQPQHF.

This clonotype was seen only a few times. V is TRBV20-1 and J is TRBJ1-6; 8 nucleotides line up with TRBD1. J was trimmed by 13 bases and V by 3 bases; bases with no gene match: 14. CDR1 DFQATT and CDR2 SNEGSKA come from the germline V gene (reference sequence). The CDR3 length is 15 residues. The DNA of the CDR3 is TGCAGTGCTAGCCCAGGGGGCGCGGGGTCAAGGCCCCTCCACTTT. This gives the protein CSASPGGAGSRPLHF.

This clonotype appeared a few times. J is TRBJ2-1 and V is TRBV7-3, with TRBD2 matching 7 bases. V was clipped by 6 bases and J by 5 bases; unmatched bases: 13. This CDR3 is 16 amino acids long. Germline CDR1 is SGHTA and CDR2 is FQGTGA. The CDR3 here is CASSSPPGTNDNEQFF. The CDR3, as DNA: TGTGCCAGCAGTTCTCCACCGGGGACTAACGACAATGAGCAGTTCTTC.

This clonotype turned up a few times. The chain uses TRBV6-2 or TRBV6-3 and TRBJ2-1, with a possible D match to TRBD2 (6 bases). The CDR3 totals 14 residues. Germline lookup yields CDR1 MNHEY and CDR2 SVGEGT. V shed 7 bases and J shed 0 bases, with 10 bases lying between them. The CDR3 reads CASTRGSSYNEQFF. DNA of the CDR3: TGTGCCAGCACGCGGGGAAGCTCCTACAATGAGCAGTTCTTC.

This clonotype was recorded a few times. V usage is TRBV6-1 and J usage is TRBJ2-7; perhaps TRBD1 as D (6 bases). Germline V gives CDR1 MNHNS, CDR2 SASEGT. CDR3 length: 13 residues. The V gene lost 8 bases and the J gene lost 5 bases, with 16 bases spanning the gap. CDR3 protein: CASPDPNRDEQYF. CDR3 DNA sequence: TGTGCCAGCCCCGACCCGAACAGGGACGAGCAGTACTTC.

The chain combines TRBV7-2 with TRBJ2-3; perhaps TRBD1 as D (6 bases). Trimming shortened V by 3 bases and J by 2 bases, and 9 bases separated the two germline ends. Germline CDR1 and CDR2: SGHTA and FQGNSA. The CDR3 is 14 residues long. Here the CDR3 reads CASSFRDTTDTQYF. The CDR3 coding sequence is TGTGCCAGCAGCTTTAGGGACACCACAGATACGCAGTATTTT. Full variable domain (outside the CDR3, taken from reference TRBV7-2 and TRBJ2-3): GAGVSQSPSNKVTEKGKDVELRCDPISGHTALYWYRQSLGQGLEFLIYFQGNSAPDKSGLPSDRFSAERTGGSVSTLTIQRTQQEDSAVYLCASSFRDTTDTQYFGPGTRLTVL.

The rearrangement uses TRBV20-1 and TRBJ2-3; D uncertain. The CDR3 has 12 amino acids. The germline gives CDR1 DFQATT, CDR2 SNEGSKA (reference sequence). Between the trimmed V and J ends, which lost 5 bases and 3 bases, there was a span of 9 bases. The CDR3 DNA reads TGCAGTGCTCAACAGACGACAGATACGCAGTATTTT. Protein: CSAQQTTDTQYF.

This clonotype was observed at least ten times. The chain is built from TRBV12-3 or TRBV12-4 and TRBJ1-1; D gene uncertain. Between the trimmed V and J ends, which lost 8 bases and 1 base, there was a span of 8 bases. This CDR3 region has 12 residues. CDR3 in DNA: TGTGCCAGCTTACAGCCGAACACTGAAGCTTTCTTT. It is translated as CASLQPNTEAFF.

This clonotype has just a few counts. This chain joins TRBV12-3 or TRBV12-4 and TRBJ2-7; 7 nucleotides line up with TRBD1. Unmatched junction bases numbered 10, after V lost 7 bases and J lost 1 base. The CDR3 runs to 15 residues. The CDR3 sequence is CASTPGGVKSYEQYF. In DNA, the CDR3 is TGTGCCAGCACCCCAGGGGGAGTTAAATCCTACGAGCAGTACTTC.

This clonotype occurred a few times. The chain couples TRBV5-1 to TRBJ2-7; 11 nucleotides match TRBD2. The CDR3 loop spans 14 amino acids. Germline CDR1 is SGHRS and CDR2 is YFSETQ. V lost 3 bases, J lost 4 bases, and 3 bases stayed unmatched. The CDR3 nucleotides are TGCGCCAGCAGCTGGGGGACTAGCGGTTACGAGCAGTACTTC. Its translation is CASSWGTSGYEQYF.